These 26 T cell receptor beta chains were sequenced from one sample in a study of shared clonotypes between healthy human individuals. Sequenced by immunoSEQ multiplex PCR; TCRdb stores in-frame clones only, minus some. The sample holds 800,000 to 1,200,000 clones, 75% to 85% seen once. The specimen was memory CD4+ T cells from PBMCs. Documented subset: CD45RA-negative fraction. All receptors come from a young man in good health. Some clones in this sample may be carry-over from other donors' samples.

This clone was detected many times. Other DNA sequences of this sample code for an identical CDR3. This chain links TRBV19 with TRBJ2-5, with D perhaps matching TRBD2 (6 bases). V was trimmed by 1 base and J by 5 bases, leaving 11 bases between them. Germline assignment: CDR1 LNHDA and CDR2 SQIVND (reference sequence). The CDR3 length is 14 residues. Here the CDR3 reads CASSIGGVRETQYF. In nucleotides, the CDR3 is TGTGCCAGTAGTATAGGCGGGGTGCGGGAGACCCAGTACTTC.

The genes are TRBV11-2 and TRBJ2-2, with unresolved D. This CDR3 has 17 amino acids. V was clipped by 4 bases and J by 0 bases, with 15 bases between them. Germline CDR1 is SGHAT and CDR2 is FQNNGV. The CDR3 DNA reads TGTGCCAGCAGCTCTCTCCTACGCATCGCGAACACCGGGGAGCTGTTTTTT. Its protein product is CASSSLLRIANTGELFF.

This clone was seen only once. This chain connects TRBV5-1 to TRBJ2-1, with 12 bases that match TRBD2. The length of the CDR3 is 14 residues. Germline loops: CDR1 SGHRS, CDR2 YFSETQ. The J segment lost 12 bases and the V segment lost 3 bases, leaving 7 bases of the junction unmatched. CDR3 DNA sequence: TGCGCCAGCAGCTCGGGACTAGCGGGCACCGGGCAGTTCTTC. Translation gives CASSSGLAGTGQFF.

This clone was seen a single time. The chain uses TRBV2 and TRBJ1-2, with TRBD1 identical over 7 bases. The CDR3 spans 16 residues. The J segment lost 0 bases and the V segment lost 7 bases, leaving 11 bases of the junction unmatched. CDR1 is SNHLY and CDR2 is FYNNEI in the germline V gene. CDR3 protein: CASMDQGGTANYGYTF. CDR3 DNA sequence: TGTGCCAGCATGGACCAAGGGGGGACAGCTAACTATGGCTACACCTTC. Filled out from reference TRBV2 and TRBJ1-2, the complete variable domain reads EPEVTQTPSHQVTQMGQEVILRCVPISNHLYFYWYRQILGQKVEFLVSFYNNEISEKSEIFDDQFSVERPDGSNFTLKIRSTKLEDSAMYFCASMDQGGTANYGYTFGSGTRLTVV.

The chain links TRBV28 to TRBJ2-5, with a weak D call TRBD1 (5 bases). This CDR3 is built from 15 residues. V lost 1 base to trimming and J lost 3 bases, with 12 bases between them. Germline V lookup: CDR1 MDHEN, CDR2 SYDVKM. In DNA, the CDR3 is TGTGCCAGCAGTTTATTTACAGGAAGAAAAGAGACCCAGTACTTC. This sequence encodes CASSLFTGRKETQYF.

Worth noting for this clone: This likely stems from a read error, as it lies one base from a far larger clone. The chain has TRBV5-6 and TRBJ2-5; D remains ambiguous. Per the germline V gene, CDR1 is SGHDT and CDR2 is YYEEEE. The CDR3 extends over 11 amino acids. V was shortened by 3 bases and J by 5 bases, with 5 bases between the two germline ends. This CDR3 is CASSSLETQYF. The CDR3 coding sequence is TGTGCCAGCAGCTCCTTGGAGACCCAGTACTTC.

The chain links TRBV6-5 to TRBJ2-7; 10 nucleotides line up with TRBD2. The CDR3 runs 15 residues. Germline trimming cut 1 base from V and 7 bases from J; bases unmatched to any gene: 7. Germline-derived CDR1 and CDR2 are MNHEY and SVGAGI. CDR3 residues: CASSYYVGLAWEQYF. The CDR3 DNA follows: TGTGCCAGCAGTTACTATGTGGGACTAGCGTGGGAGCAGTACTTC.

This clone was counted only a few times. The V call is TRBV7-9, the J call TRBJ1-1; D is uncertain. This CDR3 region has 14 residues. Trimming pared 5 bases from V and 3 bases from J, leaving 13 bases between. The germline V gene encodes CDR1 SEHNR and CDR2 FQNEAQ (reference sequence). The CDR3 is CASSDTTADTEAFF. The CDR3 DNA sequence: TGTGCCAGCAGCGATACTACGGCGGACACTGAAGCTTTCTTT. Filled out from reference TRBV7-9 and TRBJ1-1, the complete variable domain reads DTGVSQNPRHKITKRGQNVTFRCDPISEHNRLYWYRQTLGQGPEFLTYFQNEAQLEKSRLLSDRFSAERPKGSFSTLEIQRTEQGDSAMYLCASSDTTADTEAFFGQGTRLTVV.

The chain recombines TRBV27 with TRBJ2-1; 10 bases agree with TRBD1. This CDR3 region has 18 residues. Germline loops: CDR1 MNHEY, CDR2 SMNVEV (reference sequence). After removal of 4 bases from V and 4 bases from J, the junction contained 13 bases not matched to a gene. The CDR3 sequence: CASSSIYTGDRGYNEQFF. The CDR3 DNA is TGTGCCAGCAGTTCTATATATACTGGGGACAGGGGTTACAATGAGCAGTTCTTC.

V is TRBV5-5 and J is TRBJ2-3, with TRBD1 identical over 8 bases. Germline V gives CDR1 SGHKS, CDR2 YYEKEE (reference sequence). The CDR3 loop spans 16 amino acids. The V and J ends lost 2 bases and 3 bases, in that order; junction bases with no gene match: 8. The CDR3 nucleotides read TGTGCCAGCAGCTTCAGCCAGGGGGCTCGGACAGATACGCAGTATTTT. Translating it yields CASSFSQGARTDTQYF.

Comments on this clone: At the DNA level, this CDR3 is encoded by other sequences in the same sample as well. V and J are TRBV9 and TRBJ2-3; TRBD2 aligns across 7 bases. CDR3 length: 15 residues. V lost 0 bases to trimming and J lost 2 bases; unmatched junction nucleotides: 3. Per the germline V gene, CDR1 is SGDLS and CDR2 is YYNGEE. The CDR3 spells CASSVVAGATDTQYF. CDR3 coding DNA: TGTGCCAGCAGCGTAGTTGCGGGAGCCACAGATACGCAGTATTTT.

This clone was observed a few times. The J gene is TRBJ2-3, the V gene TRBV4-1; 7 nucleotides agree with TRBD2. The ends lost 0 bases at V and 0 bases at J; junction bases unmatched: 6. This CDR3 has 17 residues. Germline CDR1 reads MGHRA; CDR2 reads YSYEKL. CDR3 in amino acids: CASSQDYERGSTDTQYF. CDR3 nucleotides: TGCGCCAGCAGCCAAGATTATGAGCGGGGTAGCACAGATACGCAGTATTTT.

V usage is TRBV28 and J usage is TRBJ2-1, with 11 bases aligning to TRBD2. CDR3 size: 16 residues. Per germline, CDR1 MDHEN and CDR2 SYDVKM. The ends lost 7 bases at V and 6 bases at J; junction bases unmatched: 11. CDR3 in DNA: TGTGCCAGCATCCCGATTAGCGGGAGGGCCATCAATGAGCAGTTCTTC. Translation: CASIPISGRAINEQFF.

The chain employs TRBV5-4 and TRBJ2-5; perhaps TRBD2 as D (6 bases). Looked up from germline, CDR1 is SGHNT and CDR2 is YYREEE (reference sequence). This CDR3 has 16 residues. Trimming left V 4 bases short and J 5 bases short, with 21 bases between. Here the CDR3 DNA reads TGTGCCAGCAGCCCGGCTGGCGGGAAGGGGCAGGAGACCCAGTACTTC. This sequence encodes CASSPAGGKGQETQYF.

The rearrangement joins TRBV7-3 to TRBJ2-7, with TRBD2 matching 8 bases. V lost 2 bases and J lost 6; bases outside the gene matches: 3. The CDR3 covers 13 residues. Germline lookup yields CDR1 SGHTA and CDR2 FQGTGA. In DNA, the CDR3 is TGTGCCAGCAGCTTATCGGGAGGGGGCGAGCAGTACTTC. Translating gives CASSLSGGGEQYF. Full variable domain (missing parts from reference TRBV7-3 and TRBJ2-7): GAGVSQTPSNKVTEKGKYVELRCDPISGHTALYWYRQSLGQGPEFLIYFQGTGAADDSGLPNDRFFAVRPEGSVSTLKIQRTERGDSAVYLCASSLSGGGEQYFGPGTRLTVT.

Worth noting for this clone: A read error may explain this, as a much larger clone is one base away. V is TRBV2 and J is TRBJ2-5; perhaps TRBD1 as D (6 bases). CDR3 length equals 13 residues. The germline V gene encodes CDR1 SNHLY and CDR2 FYNNEI. With 6 bases removed from V and 0 bases from J, the gap between germline ends came to 8 bases. In DNA, the CDR3 is TGTGCCAGCAGCGGGGACAACCAAGAGACCCAGTACTTC. It yields the protein CASSGDNQETQYF.

This chain uses TRBV27 with TRBJ2-2, with TRBD2 as a possible D gene (6 bases). Trimming left V 9 bases short and J 0 bases short, with 17 bases between. The CDR3 totals 16 residues. The V gene's germline CDR1 is MNHEY and CDR2 SMNVEV (reference sequence). For the CDR3, the DNA is TGTGCCAGTCAGGATGGGCGGGGTGCGAACACCGGGGAGCTGTTTTTT. Translated: CASQDGRGANTGELFF.

The chain recombines TRBV5-1 with TRBJ2-2; 7 bases align to TRBD2. Germline lookup yields CDR1 SGHRS and CDR2 YFSETQ. V trimming: 4 bases; J trimming: 5 bases; junction bases outside the gene matches: 20. The CDR3 runs 19 residues. In DNA form, the CDR3 reads TGCGCCAGCAGCCCGTCGGGGACGGGGGGTCTCGTTCGGACCGGGGAGCTGTTTTTT. This codes for CASSPSGTGGLVRTGELFF.

The J gene is TRBJ2-5, the V gene TRBV4-2; D ambiguous. The CDR3 runs to 12 residues. The V gene's germline CDR1 is LGHNA and CDR2 YNFKEQ. The V end lost 4 bases, the J end lost 11 bases, and 14 bases lay between the germline ends. The CDR3 protein is CASSPPSYEQYF. The CDR3 DNA is TGTGCCAGCAGCCCACCCTCGTATGAGCAGTACTTC.

The chain carries TRBV18 and TRBJ2-5, with 7 positions matching TRBD2. CDR1 is KGHSH and CDR2 is LQKENI in the germline V gene. Trimming removed 0 bases from V and 0 bases from J; junction bases left unmatched: 1. This CDR3 has 15 amino acids. The CDR3 DNA is TGTGCCAGCTCACCACCGGGAGGGGACCAAGAGACCCAGTACTTC. Translation: CASSPPGGDQETQYF.

The chain couples TRBV19 to TRBJ2-1; 10 bases align to TRBD1. Trimming removed 5 bases from V and 6 bases from J; junction bases left unmatched: 4. The CDR3 is made up of 14 amino acids. Germline assignment: CDR1 LNHDA and CDR2 SQIVND (reference sequence). The CDR3 DNA follows: TGTGCCAGTAGTCCCCGGACAGGGGGCAATGAGCAGTTCTTC. It is translated as CASSPRTGGNEQFF.

This clone was detected a few times. The same CDR3 can be traced to other DNA sequences in this sample. The chain links TRBV7-9 to TRBJ1-5; 8 nucleotides align to TRBD1. Trimming took 1 base from V and 6 from J; bases not matched to a gene: 5. There are 15 residues in the CDR3. Germline V gene data show CDR1 as SEHNR and CDR2 as FQNEAQ (reference sequence). The DNA for the CDR3 is TGTGCCAGCAGCTTAGGGACAGGGAGGGGTCAGCCCCAGCATTTT. Translated: CASSLGTGRGQPQHF.

V gene TRBV5-1 combines with J gene TRBJ2-3; the D is unclear. CDR3 length equals 11 residues. V was cut by 5 bases and J by 5 bases, with 6 bases left in between. Per germline, CDR1 SGHRS and CDR2 YFSETQ. CDR3 sequence: CASRTVDTQYF. DNA of the CDR3: TGCGCCAGCAGGACTGTAGATACGCAGTATTTT.

The V and J genes are TRBV6-1 and TRBJ1-3, with D hard to call. CDR3 size: 16 residues. V lost 4 bases, J lost 0 bases, and 13 bases lay in between. CDR1 is MNHNS, CDR2 SASEGT, per germline. The CDR3 region has the DNA TGTGCCAGCAGTGGGGTCAGTTCTATCTCTGGAAACACCATATATTTT. This codes for CASSGVSSISGNTIYF.

The rearrangement joins TRBV19 to TRBJ2-6; 8 positions agree with TRBD1. J was trimmed by 0 bases and V by 5 bases; bases with no gene match: 9. This CDR3 is 18 amino acids long. Germline CDR1 and CDR2: LNHDA and SQIVND (reference sequence). CDR3 amino acids: CASSLWTGRGSGANVLTF. The CDR3 DNA reads as TGTGCCAGTAGTCTATGGACAGGGAGAGGCTCTGGGGCCAACGTCCTGACTTTC.

This clone has just a few counts. The rearrangement uses TRBV5-6 and TRBJ2-1, with TRBD1 matching 7 bases. The length of the CDR3 is 13 residues. V lost 2 bases to trimming and J lost 7 bases; unmatched junction nucleotides: 3. CDR1 SGHDT and CDR2 YYEEEE come from the germline V gene. The CDR3 protein is CASSLYRGNEQFF. CDR3 DNA sequence: TGTGCCAGCAGCTTATACAGGGGTAATGAGCAGTTCTTC.